This TCR beta chain was identified in a study of T cell clones after liver transplantation. Overall study: HCV positivity affected three of eight recipients; the rest lacked autoimmune or viral indications.

The protocol was immunoSEQ multiplex PCR, while the TCRdb copy is restricted to in-frame clones and leaves out a portion. The sample lists more than 45,000 clones; 70% were seen once. The CDR3 sequence is 14 residues long. Germline assignment: CDR1 SGHVS and CDR2 FQNEAQ. Trimming took 4 bases from V and 6 from J; bases not matched to a gene: 6. Here the sequenced sample was CD4+ T cells from blood, taken at the roughly 15-month timepoint. The rearrangement links TRBV7-8 to TRBJ2-1; TRBD1 agrees at 7 bases. The receptor's source is a human patient who received a liver transplant. Certain T cells may be donor cells from the graft. The CDR3, as DNA: TGTGCCAGCAGCTCGACAGGGTATTCCAATGAGCAGTTCTTC. As protein: CASSSTGYSNEQFF.